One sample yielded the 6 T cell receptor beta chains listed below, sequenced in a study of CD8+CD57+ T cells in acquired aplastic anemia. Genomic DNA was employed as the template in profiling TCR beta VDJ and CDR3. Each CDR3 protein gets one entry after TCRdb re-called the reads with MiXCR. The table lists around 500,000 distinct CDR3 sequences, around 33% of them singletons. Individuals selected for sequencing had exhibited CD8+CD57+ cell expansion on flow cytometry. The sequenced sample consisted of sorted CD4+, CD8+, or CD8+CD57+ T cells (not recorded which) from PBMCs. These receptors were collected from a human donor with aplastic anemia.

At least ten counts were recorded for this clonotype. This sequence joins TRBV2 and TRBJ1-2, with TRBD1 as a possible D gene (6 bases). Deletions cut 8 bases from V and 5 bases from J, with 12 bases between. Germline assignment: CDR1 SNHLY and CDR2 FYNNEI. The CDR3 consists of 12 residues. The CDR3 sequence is CASVAGEYGYTF. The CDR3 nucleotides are TGTGCCAGCGTGGCAGGGGAATATGGCTACACCTTC.

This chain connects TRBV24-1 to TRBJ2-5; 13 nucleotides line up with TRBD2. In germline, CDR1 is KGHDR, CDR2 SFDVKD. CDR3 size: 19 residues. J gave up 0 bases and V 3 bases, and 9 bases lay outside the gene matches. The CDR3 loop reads CATSDVQIGTSGNQETQYF. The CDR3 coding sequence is TGTGCCACCAGTGATGTCCAAATCGGGACTAGCGGGAACCAAGAGACCCAGTACTTC.

The CDR3 loop is CASSLVGTGIMNTEAFF. CDR3 nucleotide sequence: TGTGCCAGCAGCTTAGTCGGGACAGGAATCATGAACACTGAAGCTTTCTTT. The chain is built from TRBV7-8 and TRBJ1-1, with 8 bases that match TRBD1. CDR1 is SGHVS, CDR2 FQNEAQ, per germline. This CDR3 contains 17 residues. The J segment lost 0 bases and the V segment lost 1 base, leaving 7 bases of the junction unmatched. The whole variable domain, remainder taken from reference TRBV7-8 and TRBJ1-1, is GAGVSQSPRYKVAKRGQDVALRCDPISGHVSLFWYQQALGQGPEFLTYFQNEAQLDKSGLPSDRFFAERPEGSVSTLKIQRTQQEDSAVYLCASSLVGTGIMNTEAFFGQGTRLTVV.

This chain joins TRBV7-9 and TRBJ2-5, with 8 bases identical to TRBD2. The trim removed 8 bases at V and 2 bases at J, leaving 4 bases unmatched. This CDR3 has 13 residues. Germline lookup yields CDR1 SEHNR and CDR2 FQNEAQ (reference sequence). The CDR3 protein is CASEAGVQETQYF. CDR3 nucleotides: TGTGCCAGCGAAGCGGGGGTTCAAGAGACCCAGTACTTC.

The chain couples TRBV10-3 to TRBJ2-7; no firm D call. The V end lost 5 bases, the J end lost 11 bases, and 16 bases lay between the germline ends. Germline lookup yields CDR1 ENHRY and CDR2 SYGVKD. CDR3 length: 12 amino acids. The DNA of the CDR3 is TGTGCCATCAGTAGATCCGACGGAGACGAGTACTTC. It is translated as CAISRSDGDEYF.

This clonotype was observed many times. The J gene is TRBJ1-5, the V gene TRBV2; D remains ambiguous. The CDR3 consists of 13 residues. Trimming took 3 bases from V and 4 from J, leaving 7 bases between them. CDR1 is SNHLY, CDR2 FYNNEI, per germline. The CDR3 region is CASSERENQPQHF. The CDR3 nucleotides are TGTGCCAGCAGTGAGCGAGAGAATCAGCCCCAGCATTTT.